This T cell receptor (beta chain) appears in the sequencing data of a study of PD-L1 blockade in urothelial cancer. Study as a whole: Blood samples contained a median approximately 140,000 T cells.

TCRdb's copy holds only in-frame clones and misses some; the assay was immunoSEQ multiplex PCR. The sample holds 60,000 to 70,000 clones; about four fifths are singletons and the top ten take 3.2%. CDR1 is SGHRS and CDR2 is YFSETQ in the germline V gene. CDR3 size: 16 residues. The junction had 9 bases not matched to a gene; V was cut back by 0 bases and J by 5 bases. As to time point: pretreatment peripheral blood. Pretreatment sampling and on-treatment sampling together yielded between 1 and 8 samples for each patient. Sequencing was performed on PBMCs, taken around atezolizumab (anti-PD-L1) treatment. The rearrangement uses TRBV5-1 and TRBJ2-5; 8 bases are shared with TRBD2. This TCR derives from a man in his 70s with urothelial cancer. This CDR3 is CASSLAGGGFEETQYF. DNA of the CDR3: TGCGCCAGCAGCTTGGCCGGGGGGGGCTTCGAGGAGACCCAGTACTTC.